This T cell receptor (beta chain) was observed in a study of cytomegalovirus exposure and HLA in healthy donors. Germline V CDR1 and CDR2: MDHEN, SYDVKM. The junction had 11 bases not matched to a gene; V was cut back by 8 bases and J by 8 bases. The CDR3 runs 13 residues. Amplification used 60 Vbeta primers and 13 Jbeta primers. The assay was immunoSEQ multiplex PCR, and TCRdb's table has in-frame clones only and misses some. The repertoire has some 120,000 clones, about 80% of them found once; the top ten carry under 2%. The chain has TRBV28 and TRBJ1-2; 7 bases line up with TRBD1. This clonotype was obtained from a man aged 18 to 30 in good health and CMV-seronegative. Sequencing was carried out using PBMCs. CDR3 in amino acids: CASDGQVGGGYTF. In DNA, the CDR3 is TGTGCCAGCGATGGACAGGTAGGGGGCGGCTACACCTTC.